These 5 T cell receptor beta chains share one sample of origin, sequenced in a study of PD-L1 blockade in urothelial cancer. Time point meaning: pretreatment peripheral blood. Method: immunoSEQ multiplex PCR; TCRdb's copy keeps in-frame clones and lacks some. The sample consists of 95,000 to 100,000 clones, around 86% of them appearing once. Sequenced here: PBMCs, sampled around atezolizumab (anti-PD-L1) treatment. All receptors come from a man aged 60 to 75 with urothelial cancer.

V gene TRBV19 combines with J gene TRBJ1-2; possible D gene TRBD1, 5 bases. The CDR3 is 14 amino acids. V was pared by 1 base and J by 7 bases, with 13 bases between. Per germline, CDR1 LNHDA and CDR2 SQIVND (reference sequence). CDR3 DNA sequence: TGTGCCAGTAGTATAGGAGAACGGGGGTTTGGCTACACCTTC. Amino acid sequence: CASSIGERGFGYTF.

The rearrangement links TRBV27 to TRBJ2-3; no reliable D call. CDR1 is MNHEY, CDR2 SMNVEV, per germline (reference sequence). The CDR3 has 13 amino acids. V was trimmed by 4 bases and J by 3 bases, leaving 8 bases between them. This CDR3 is CASSSFATDTQYF. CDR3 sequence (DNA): TGTGCCAGCAGTTCCTTCGCGACAGATACGCAGTATTTT.

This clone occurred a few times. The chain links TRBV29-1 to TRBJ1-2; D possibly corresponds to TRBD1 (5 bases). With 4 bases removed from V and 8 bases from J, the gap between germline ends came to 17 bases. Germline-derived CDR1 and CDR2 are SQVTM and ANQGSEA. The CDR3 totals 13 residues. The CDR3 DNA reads TGCAGCGTTGGGCAGGGATGGTTCGACGGCTACACCTTC. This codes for CSVGQGWFDGYTF.

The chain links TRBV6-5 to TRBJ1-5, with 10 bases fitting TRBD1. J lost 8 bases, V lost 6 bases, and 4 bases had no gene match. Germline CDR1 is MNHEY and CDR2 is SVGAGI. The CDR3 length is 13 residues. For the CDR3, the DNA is TGTGCCAGCAGGCGGGACAGGGGTGAGCCCCAGCATTTT. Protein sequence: CASRRDRGEPQHF.

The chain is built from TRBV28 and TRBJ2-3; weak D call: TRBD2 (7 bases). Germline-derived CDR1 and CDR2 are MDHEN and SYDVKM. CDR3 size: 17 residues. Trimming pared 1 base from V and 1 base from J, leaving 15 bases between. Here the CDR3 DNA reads TGTGCCAGCAGTTTATTAGGGGGGGCGCATGGCACAGATACGCAGTATTTT. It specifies CASSLLGGAHGTDTQYF.